This TCR beta chain was obtained from a study of T cells in Graves' hyperthyroidism and ophthalmopathy. Study-level results: Stable hyperthyroidism was separated from ophthalmopathy by a model based on 13 V-J features. Expanded thyroid clonotypes (above 0.001) were mostly also found in blood.

Germline V gives CDR1 MDHEN, CDR2 SYDVKM. The ends were cut back, 6 bases at V and 2 bases at J, with 8 bases in the middle. The CDR3 consists of 12 residues. With respect to this clonotype: Its antigen is as yet unknown.

RNA transcripts were the template for amplifying TCR beta CDR3 regions. A first-round RT-PCR of the TCR CDR3 used the HTBI primer set. Each CDR3 protein gets one entry after TCRdb re-called the multiplex PCR reads with MiXCR. The sample has about 570,000 distinct CDR3 sequences; under 60% are singletons. The sequence came from an adult woman with Graves' disease, either hyperthyroidism or ophthalmopathy (not recorded which). Material: peripheral blood or thyroid tissue (not recorded which). This chain connects TRBV28 to TRBJ2-7; D gene ambiguous. The CDR3 sequence is CASRSTPYEQYF. The CDR3, as DNA: TGTGCCAGCAGATCAACTCCCTACGAGCAGTACTTC.